This TCR beta chain was observed in a study of T cell changes during pregnancy in multiple sclerosis. This CDR3 contains 16 residues. Unmatched junction bases numbered 6, after V lost 4 bases and J lost 3 bases. The V gene's germline CDR1 is SGHRS and CDR2 YFSETQ. This clone was observed once. The assay was immunoSEQ multiplex PCR, and TCRdb's table has in-frame clones only and misses some. The data hold 90,000 to 100,000 clones, with 85% to 95% observed a single time. The chain joins TRBV5-1 to TRBJ2-2; 10 bases match TRBD2. This clonotype was sampled from a female donor with multiple sclerosis, enrolled in a pregnancy study. The source material was peripheral blood, sampled in the third trimester of pregnancy. The CDR3, as DNA: TGCGCCAGCAGCAGAATCACTAGCGGGGACACCGGGGAGCTGTTTTTT. Its protein is CASSRITSGDTGELFF.